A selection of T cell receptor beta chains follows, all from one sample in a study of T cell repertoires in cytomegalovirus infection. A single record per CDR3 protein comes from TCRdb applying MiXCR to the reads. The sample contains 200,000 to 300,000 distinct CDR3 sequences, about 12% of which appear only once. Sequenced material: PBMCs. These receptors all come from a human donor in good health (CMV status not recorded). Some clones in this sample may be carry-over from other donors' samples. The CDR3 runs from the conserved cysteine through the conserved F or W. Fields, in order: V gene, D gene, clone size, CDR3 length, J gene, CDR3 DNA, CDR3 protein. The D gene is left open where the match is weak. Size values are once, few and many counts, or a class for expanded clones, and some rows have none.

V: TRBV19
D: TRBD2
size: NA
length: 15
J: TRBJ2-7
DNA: TGTGCCAGTAGTAGCGGCCGGGAGGGAGGTTATGAGCAGTACTTC
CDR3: CASSSGREGGYEQYF

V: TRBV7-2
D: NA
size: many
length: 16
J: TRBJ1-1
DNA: TGTGCCAGCAGCAGGGACTTATTAGCGCTGAACACTGAAGCTTTCTTT
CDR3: CASSRDLLALNTEAFF

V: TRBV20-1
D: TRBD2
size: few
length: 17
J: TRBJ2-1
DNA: TGCAGTGCTTTCGCCCCCATAGCGGGGGGGCTTTACAATGAGCAGTTCTTC
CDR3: CSAFAPIAGGLYNEQFF

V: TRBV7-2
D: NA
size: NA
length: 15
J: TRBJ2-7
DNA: TGTGCCAGCAGCCCACATATCGGGGTCGTTGTCGAGCAGTACTTC
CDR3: CASSPHIGVVVEQYF

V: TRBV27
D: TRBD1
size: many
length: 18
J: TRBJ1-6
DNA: TGTGCCAGCAGAGGACAGGGGGGCAGGAGCTCCTATAATTCACCCCTCCACTTT
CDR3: CASRGQGGRSSYNSPLHF

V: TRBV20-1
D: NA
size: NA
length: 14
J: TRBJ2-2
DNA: TGCAGTGCTAGTCGGACAGCGAACACCGGGGAGCTGTTTTTT
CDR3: CSASRTANTGELFF

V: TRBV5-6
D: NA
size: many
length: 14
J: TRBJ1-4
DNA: TGTGCCAGCAGCTTGGAACAGGGAAATGAAAAACTGTTTTTT
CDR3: CASSLEQGNEKLFF

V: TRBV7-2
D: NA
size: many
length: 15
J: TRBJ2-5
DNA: TGTGCCAGCAGCTGGAGTGGGGGCCTGGCGGAGACCCAGTACTTC
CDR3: CASSWSGGLAETQYF

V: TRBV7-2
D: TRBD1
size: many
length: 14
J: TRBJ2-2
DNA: TGTGCCAGCAGCTTCACACAGGGGTACGGGGAGCTGTTTTTT
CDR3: CASSFTQGYGELFF

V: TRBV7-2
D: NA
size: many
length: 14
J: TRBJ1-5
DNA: TGTGCCAGCAGCAAAGCCAAGGGCCAGGGGCTTGAGCATTTT
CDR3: CASSKAKGQGLEHF

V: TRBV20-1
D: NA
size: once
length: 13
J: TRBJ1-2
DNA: TGCAGTGCTAGCCTTACGGGCTTAACGGGCTACACCTTC
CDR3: CSASLTGLTGYTF

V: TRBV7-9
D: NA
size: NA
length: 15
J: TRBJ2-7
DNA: TGTGCCAGCAGCCACGAGGGGATTATCTCCTACGAGCAGTACTTC
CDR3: CASSHEGIISYEQYF

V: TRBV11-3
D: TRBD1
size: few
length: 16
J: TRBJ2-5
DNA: TGTGCCAGCAGCACCGGGACAGGGGGGTACCAAGAGACCCAGTACTTC
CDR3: CASSTGTGGYQETQYF

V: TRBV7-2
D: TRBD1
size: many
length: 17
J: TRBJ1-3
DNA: TGTGCCAGCAGCTTAGCTCCAGGGGGCGCCGAGGAAAACACCATATATTTT
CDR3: CASSLAPGGAEENTIYF

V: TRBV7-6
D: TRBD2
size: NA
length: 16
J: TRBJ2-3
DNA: TGTGCCAGCAGCTCCGTAAGCGGGAGGGCGACAGATACGCAGTATTTT
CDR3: CASSSVSGRATDTQYF

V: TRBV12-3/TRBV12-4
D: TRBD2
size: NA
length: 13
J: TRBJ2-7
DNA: TGTGCCAGTTCCCGGACTAGCGACTACGAGCAGTACTTC
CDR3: CASSRTSDYEQYF

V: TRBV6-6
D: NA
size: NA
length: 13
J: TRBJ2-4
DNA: TGTGCCAGCACCCCAAAGGTGAAAAACATTCAGTACTTC
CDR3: CASTPKVKNIQYF

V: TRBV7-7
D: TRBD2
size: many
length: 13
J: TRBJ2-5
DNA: TGTGCCACGAGCGGGAGGATCCAAGAGACCCAGTACTTC
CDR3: CATSGRIQETQYF

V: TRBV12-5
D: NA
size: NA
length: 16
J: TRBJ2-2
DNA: TGTGCTAGTGCCGCCTTGGTCAGGGGAAGCACCGGGGAGCTGTTTTTT
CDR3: CASAALVRGSTGELFF

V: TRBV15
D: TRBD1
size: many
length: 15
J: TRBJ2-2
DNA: TGTGCCACCAGCCGGGGACAGCATAACACCGGGGAGCTGTTTTTT
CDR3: CATSRGQHNTGELFF

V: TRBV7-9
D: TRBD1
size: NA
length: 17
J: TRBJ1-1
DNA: TGTGCCAGCAGTCAAGCCCCGGGACAGGGCTGGGACACTGAAGCTTTCTTT
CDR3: CASSQAPGQGWDTEAFF

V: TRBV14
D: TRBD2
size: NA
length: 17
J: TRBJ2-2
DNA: TGTGCCAGCAGCCGGCCGACTCAAGCGGGGAGCACCGGGGAGCTGTTTTTT
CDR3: CASSRPTQAGSTGELFF

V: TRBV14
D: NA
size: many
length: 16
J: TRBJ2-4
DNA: TGTGCCAGCAGCCAGAGGACAGAACTAGCCAAAAACATTCAGTACTTC
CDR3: CASSQRTELAKNIQYF